This TCR beta chain was documented in a study of identical twins. Study-level points and caveats: In monozygotic twins, models underestimated the sharing of out-of-frame TCR alpha.

With 0 bases removed from V and 5 bases from J, the gap between germline ends came to 14 bases. The CDR3 runs to 15 residues. Germline CDR1 SGDLS, CDR2 YYNGEE. Donors were all healthy Caucasians. Addition of a universal primer site occurred through template switching, and cDNA carried unique molecular identifiers. TCRdb reanalysed the 5' RACE reads using MiXCR and keeps one entry per CDR3 protein. The data show fewer than 650,000 distinct CDR3 sequences, 7% to 7.5% seen once. This clonotype was picked up a small number of times. Its specificity is unknown. The data also belong to a second study, concerning yellow fever vaccine responses in identical twins.

Specimen: PBMCs. The chain employs TRBV9 and TRBJ2-5; tentative D call: TRBD1 (6 bases). The clonotype comes from a young woman in good health. CDR3 residues: CASSVARGGFETQYF. CDR3 nucleotide sequence: TGTGCCAGCAGCGTAGCCAGAGGGGGTTTCGAGACCCAGTACTTC.